The 21 T cell receptor beta chains below come from one sample, sequenced in a study of blood T cell repertoires in COVID-19. Data came from immunoSEQ multiplex PCR; TCRdb stores just in-frame clones and leaves some out. The table records hundreds of thousands of clones, 80% to 90% of them present only once. The sample comprised peripheral blood. All receptors derive from a woman aged 45 to 65 who had recovered from COVID-19.

The chain combines TRBV7-7 with TRBJ2-1; no reliable D call. Germline CDR1 reads SSHAT; CDR2 reads FNYEAQ (reference sequence). The CDR3 consists of 15 residues. V lost 4 bases and J lost 6, with 16 bases in between. CDR3: CASSSSPYGTNEQFF. DNA of the CDR3: TGTGCCAGCAGCTCATCACCCTACGGTACCAATGAGCAGTTCTTC.

The V and J genes are TRBV3-1 (or the pseudogene TRBV3-2) and TRBJ2-1; possible D gene TRBD2, 6 bases. Germline-derived CDR1 and CDR2 are LGHDT and YNNKEL (reference sequence). CDR3 size: 17 residues. Trimming took off 0 bases at V and 0 bases at J, with 12 bases between the two ends. The CDR3 protein is CASSQDGAGRSYNEQFF. DNA of the CDR3: TGTGCCAGCAGCCAAGATGGCGCGGGACGCTCCTACAATGAGCAGTTCTTC.

This clone appeared once. The chain carries TRBV18 and TRBJ2-5; the match to TRBD2 covers 15 bases. The CDR3 runs 18 residues. The germline V gene has CDR1 KGHSH and CDR2 LQKENI. The J segment lost 4 bases and the V segment lost 6 bases, leaving 12 bases of the junction unmatched. DNA of the CDR3: TGTGCCAGCTCGCCGGGACTAGCGGGGGGCCGGACTTCAGAGACCCAGTACTTC. It codes for CASSPGLAGGRTSETQYF.

The chain employs TRBV7-8 and TRBJ2-3, with D tentatively TRBD2 (7 bases). Trimming took off 5 bases at V and 3 bases at J, with 15 bases between the two ends. Germline CDR1 reads SGHVS; CDR2 reads FQNEAQ. The CDR3 loop spans 15 amino acids. CDR3 amino acids: CASSLRGAGTDTQYF. CDR3 bases: TGTGCCAGCAGCCTCCGGGGGGCTGGGACAGATACGCAGTATTTT.

The rearrangement uses TRBV6-5 and TRBJ2-7; TRBD2 aligns across 10 bases. The junction had 4 bases not matched to a gene; V was cut back by 6 bases and J by 2 bases. The germline V gene encodes CDR1 MNHEY and CDR2 SVGAGI. The CDR3 spans 14 residues. CDR3 in amino acids: CASRWTSGTYEQYF. The CDR3 DNA sequence: TGTGCCAGCAGGTGGACTAGCGGTACCTACGAGCAGTACTTC.

The chain is built from TRBV11-2 and TRBJ1-1; D is unclear. From germline, CDR1 is SGHAT and CDR2 FQNNGV. Trimming removed 4 bases from V and 7 bases from J, with 7 bases in between. This CDR3 has 11 residues. Here the CDR3 reads CASSSGSEAFF. CDR3 DNA sequence: TGTGCCAGCAGCTCCGGGAGTGAAGCTTTCTTT.

V is TRBV29-1 and J is TRBJ2-5; no definite D call. CDR3 length: 11 residues. Looked up from germline, CDR1 is SQVTM and CDR2 is ANQGSEA. V gave up 6 bases and J gave up 5 bases, with 10 bases separating them. CDR3 loop: CSVHLGETQYF. The DNA for the CDR3 is TGCAGCGTACACCTTGGTGAGACCCAGTACTTC.

This clone was observed a few times. Germline and junction disagree at one end, which may indicate a read error. The rearrangement joins TRBV5-6 to TRBJ2-7; 14 bases agree with TRBD2. The CDR3 spans 16 residues. Germline CDR1 and CDR2: SGHDT and YYEEEE. CDR3: CASSLGGPGLAGASNF. The CDR3 region has the DNA TGTGCCAGCAGCTTGGGAGGCCCGGGACTAGCGGGAGCGTCGAACTTC.

The CDR3 coding sequence is TGTGCCAGCAACCTCGGGGCCTACGAGCAGTACTTC. Translating gives CASNLGAYEQYF. The J gene is TRBJ2-7, the V gene TRBV28; D is perhaps TRBD2 (5 bases). Germline lookup yields CDR1 MDHEN and CDR2 SYDVKM. V lost 7 bases to trimming and J lost 2 bases, with 9 bases between them. This CDR3 region has 12 residues.

The J gene is TRBJ2-4, the V gene TRBV4-3; TRBD2 aligns across 16 bases. The germline CDR1 and CDR2 sequences are LGHNA and YSLEER. Trimming took 3 bases from V and 7 from J; bases not matched to a gene: 12. The CDR3 runs 19 residues. CDR3 coding DNA: TGCGCCAGCAGCCACCTCTTTGGGGGGACTAGCGGGAGGGCTAACATTCAGTACTTC. Amino acids: CASSHLFGGTSGRANIQYF.

This sequence joins TRBV4-2 and TRBJ2-1, with a tentative D call TRBD2 (5 bases). The CDR3 loop spans 14 amino acids. CDR1 LGHNA and CDR2 YNFKEQ come from the germline V gene. Trimming stripped 4 bases from V and 8 bases from J, with 15 bases between. CDR3 coding DNA: TGTGCCAGCAGCCCCCGACCGGGGTGGGATGAGCAGTTCTTC. Translating it yields CASSPRPGWDEQFF.

The chain uses TRBV7-3 and TRBJ2-7; D is uncertain. The V and J ends lost 0 bases and 9 bases respectively, with 12 bases between them. Germline CDR1 and CDR2: SGHTA and FQGTGA. The length of the CDR3 is 13 residues. CDR3 loop: CASSLTDQTGQYF. The CDR3 DNA follows: TGTGCCAGCAGCTTAACAGACCAGACTGGGCAGTACTTC.

The chain links TRBV19 to TRBJ2-7; 7 nucleotides align to TRBD2. The J segment lost 0 bases and the V segment lost 4 bases, leaving 6 bases of the junction unmatched. The CDR3 loop spans 15 amino acids. Germline-derived CDR1 and CDR2 are LNHDA and SQIVND (reference sequence). The CDR3 is CASSKPGLNSYEQYF. The CDR3 nucleotides are TGTGCCAGTAGTAAACCGGGACTAAACTCCTACGAGCAGTACTTC.

The chain recombines TRBV9 with TRBJ1-5; tentatively, D is TRBD1 (6 bases). Germline CDR1 reads SGDLS; CDR2 reads YYNGEE. The CDR3 runs to 19 residues. Trimming shortened V by 0 bases and J by 2 bases, and 21 bases separated the two germline ends. Written as DNA, the CDR3 is TGTGCCAGCAGCGTAGTTGTAACAGGGTCGGGCGGTGGCAATCAGCCCCAGCATTTT. Translated, it gives CASSVVVTGSGGGNQPQHF. The whole variable domain, remainder taken from reference TRBV9 and TRBJ1-5, is DSGVTQTPKHLITATGQRVTLRCSPRSGDLSVYWYQQSLDQGLQFLIQYYNGEERAKGNILERFSAQQFPDLHSELNLSSLELGDSALYFCASSVVVTGSGGGNQPQHFGDGTRLSIL.

This clone was seen more than once but under ten times. V gene TRBV20-1 combines with J gene TRBJ2-7, with unresolved D. CDR1 DFQATT and CDR2 SNEGSKA come from the germline V gene (reference sequence). CDR3 length: 13 residues. Trimming stripped 3 bases from V and 1 base from J, with 10 bases between. The CDR3 coding sequence is TGCAGTGCTAGTTGGCCTTCGTCCTACGAGCAGTACTTC. Translating it yields CSASWPSSYEQYF.

The chain uses TRBV5-1 and TRBJ2-5; D is possibly TRBD2 (6 bases). CDR3 length: 15 amino acids. CDR1 SGHRS and CDR2 YFSETQ come from the germline V gene. V lost 4 bases, J lost 5 bases, and 18 bases lay in between. CDR3 nucleotides: TGCGCCAGCAGCACAACCGAGACTAGTAGGGAGACCCAGTACTTC. Translation: CASSTTETSRETQYF. The variable domain in full, completed from reference TRBV5-1 and TRBJ2-5, reads KAGVTQTPRYLIKTRGQQVTLSCSPISGHRSVSWYQQTPGQGLQFLFEYFSETQRNKGNFPGRFSGRQFSNSRSEMNVSTLELGDSALYLCASSTTETSRETQYFGPGTRLLVL.

This chain uses TRBV5-5 with TRBJ2-3, with TRBD2 identical over 12 bases. Germline trimming cut 4 bases from V and 5 bases from J; bases unmatched to any gene: 8. The CDR3 has 16 amino acids. Per the germline V gene, CDR1 is SGHKS and CDR2 is YYEKEE (reference sequence). As DNA, the CDR3 is TGTGCCAGCAGCACAGGGACTAGCGGGTTCTTAGATACGCAGTATTTT. The encoded protein is CASSTGTSGFLDTQYF.

This clone has a single count. The rearrangement joins TRBV7-2 to TRBJ1-2; no firm D call. This CDR3 comprises 11 residues. CDR1 is SGHTA, CDR2 FQGNSA, per germline. Trimming took off 5 bases at V and 5 bases at J, with 6 bases between the two ends. CDR3 DNA: TGTGCCAGCAGCCTAATTTATGGCTACACCTTC. This sequence encodes CASSLIYGYTF.

This clone was detected a few times. The rearrangement joins TRBV28 to TRBJ1-4, with a tentative D call TRBD1 (5 bases). V lost 10 bases and J lost 3, with 18 bases in between. From germline, CDR1 is MDHEN and CDR2 SYDVKM. This CDR3 comprises 15 residues. The CDR3 protein is CATRSLTAPNEKLFF. CDR3 DNA sequence: TGTGCCACCAGGTCCTTGACAGCTCCTAATGAAAAACTGTTTTTT.

This sequence joins TRBV18 and TRBJ2-1; D is perhaps TRBD2 (6 bases). This CDR3 comprises 15 residues. CDR1 and CDR2 (germline): KGHSH, LQKENI. Trimming took off 0 bases at V and 7 bases at J, with 13 bases between the two ends. The CDR3: CASSPPGGVRNEQFF. The CDR3 bases are TGTGCCAGCTCACCACCGGGGGGTGTGAGGAATGAGCAGTTCTTC.

The table lists this clone with a count of one. J is TRBJ2-4 and V is TRBV29-1; TRBD1 matches 10 bases. V trimming: 7 bases; J trimming: 9 bases; junction bases outside the gene matches: 9. This CDR3 is 13 amino acids long. Germline V gene sequence: CDR1 SQVTM, CDR2 ANQGSEA. In nucleotides, the CDR3 is TGCAGCGCCACTCTCCGACAGGGGGCCATTCAGTACTTC. Its translation: CSATLRQGAIQYF.